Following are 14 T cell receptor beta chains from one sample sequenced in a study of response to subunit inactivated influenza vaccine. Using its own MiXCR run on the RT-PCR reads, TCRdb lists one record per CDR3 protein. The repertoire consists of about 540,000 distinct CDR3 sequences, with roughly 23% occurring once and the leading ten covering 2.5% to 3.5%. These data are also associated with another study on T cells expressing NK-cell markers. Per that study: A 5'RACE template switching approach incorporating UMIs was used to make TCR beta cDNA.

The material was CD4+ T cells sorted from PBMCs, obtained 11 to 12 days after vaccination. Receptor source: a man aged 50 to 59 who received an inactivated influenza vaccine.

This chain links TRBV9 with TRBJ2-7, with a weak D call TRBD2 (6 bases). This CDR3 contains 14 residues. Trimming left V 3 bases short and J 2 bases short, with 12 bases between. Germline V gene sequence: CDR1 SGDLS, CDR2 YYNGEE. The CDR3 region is CASSGREAPYEQYF. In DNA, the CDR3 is TGTGCCAGCAGCGGCAGGGAGGCCCCCTACGAGCAGTACTTC. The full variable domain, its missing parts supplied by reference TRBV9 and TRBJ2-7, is DSGVTQTPKHLITATGQRVTLRCSPRSGDLSVYWYQQSLDQGLQFLIQYYNGEERAKGNILERFSAQQFPDLHSELNLSSLELGDSALYFCASSGREAPYEQYFGPGTRLTVT.

The CDR3 here is CASSPQEYNSPLHF. The CDR3 nucleotides read TGCGCCAGCAGCCCCCAGGAATATAATTCACCCCTCCACTTT. The gene calls are TRBV5-1 and TRBJ1-6; D is unclear. The germline gives CDR1 SGHRS, CDR2 YFSETQ. CDR3 size: 14 residues. V lost 4 bases and J lost 4, with 9 bases in between.

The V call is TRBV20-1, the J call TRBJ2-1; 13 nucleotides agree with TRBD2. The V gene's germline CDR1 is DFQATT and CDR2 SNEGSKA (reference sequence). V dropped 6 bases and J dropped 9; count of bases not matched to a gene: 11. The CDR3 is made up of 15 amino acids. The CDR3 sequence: CSATKRTSGRSEQFF. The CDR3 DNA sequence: TGCAGTGCAACAAAGAGGACTAGCGGGAGATCTGAGCAGTTCTTC.

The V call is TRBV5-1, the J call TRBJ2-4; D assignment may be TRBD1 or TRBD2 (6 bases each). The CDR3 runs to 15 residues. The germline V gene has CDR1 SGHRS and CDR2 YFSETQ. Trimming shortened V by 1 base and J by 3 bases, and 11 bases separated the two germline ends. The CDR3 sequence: CASSLMGGGKNIQYF. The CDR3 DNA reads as TGCGCCAGCAGCTTGATGGGGGGCGGCAAAAACATTCAGTACTTC. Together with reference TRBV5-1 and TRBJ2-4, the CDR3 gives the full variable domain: KAGVTQTPRYLIKTRGQQVTLSCSPISGHRSVSWYQQTPGQGLQFLFEYFSETQRNKGNFPGRFSGRQFSNSRSEMNVSTLELGDSALYLCASSLMGGGKNIQYFGAGTRLSVL.

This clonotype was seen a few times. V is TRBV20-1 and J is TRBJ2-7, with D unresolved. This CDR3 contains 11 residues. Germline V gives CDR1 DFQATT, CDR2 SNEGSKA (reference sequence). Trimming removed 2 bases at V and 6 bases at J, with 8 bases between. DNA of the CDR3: TGCAGTGCTAGAACGCAGACCGAGCAGTACTTC. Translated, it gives CSARTQTEQYF.

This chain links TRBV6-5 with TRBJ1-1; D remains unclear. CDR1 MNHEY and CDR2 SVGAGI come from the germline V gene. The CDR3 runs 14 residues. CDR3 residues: CSSSYSKGYTEAFF. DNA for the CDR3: TGTTCTAGCAGTTACTCGAAGGGATACACTGAAGCTTTCTTT.

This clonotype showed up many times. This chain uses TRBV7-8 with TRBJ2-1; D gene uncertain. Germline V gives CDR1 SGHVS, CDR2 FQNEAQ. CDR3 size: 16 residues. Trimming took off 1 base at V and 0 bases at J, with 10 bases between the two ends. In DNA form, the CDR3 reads TGTGCCAGCAGCTTAGTTCTTATGACCTCCTACAATGAGCAGTTCTTC. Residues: CASSLVLMTSYNEQFF.

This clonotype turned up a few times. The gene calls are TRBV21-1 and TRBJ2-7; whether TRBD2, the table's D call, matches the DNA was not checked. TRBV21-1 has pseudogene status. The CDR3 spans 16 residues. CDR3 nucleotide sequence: TGTGCCAGCAGCCCCCCGGGACTAGCGGATTCCTACGAGCAGTACTTC. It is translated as CASSPPGLADSYEQYF.

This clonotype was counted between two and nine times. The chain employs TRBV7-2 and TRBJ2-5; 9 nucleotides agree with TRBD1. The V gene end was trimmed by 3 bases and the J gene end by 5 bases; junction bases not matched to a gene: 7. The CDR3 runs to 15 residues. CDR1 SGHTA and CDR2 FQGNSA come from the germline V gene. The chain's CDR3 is CASSFNTGGRETQYF. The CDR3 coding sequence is TGTGCCAGCAGCTTTAACACAGGGGGCCGGGAGACCCAGTACTTC.

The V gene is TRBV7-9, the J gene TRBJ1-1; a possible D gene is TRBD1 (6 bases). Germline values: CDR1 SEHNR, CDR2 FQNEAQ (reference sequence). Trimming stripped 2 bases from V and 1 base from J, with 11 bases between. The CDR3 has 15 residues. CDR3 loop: CASSLSQGQNTEAFF. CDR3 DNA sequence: TGTGCCAGCAGCTTATCGCAGGGGCAGAACACTGAAGCTTTCTTT.

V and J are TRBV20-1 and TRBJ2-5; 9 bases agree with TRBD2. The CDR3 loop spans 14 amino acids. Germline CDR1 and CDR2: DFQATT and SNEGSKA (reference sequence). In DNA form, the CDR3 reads TGCAGCAGTGCTAGGGTACTAGCGGGAGAGACCCAGTACTTC. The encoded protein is CSSARVLAGETQYF.

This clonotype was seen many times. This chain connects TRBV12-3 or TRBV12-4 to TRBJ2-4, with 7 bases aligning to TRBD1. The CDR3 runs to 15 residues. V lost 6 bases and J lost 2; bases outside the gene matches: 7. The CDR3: CASSVNRGPKNIQYF. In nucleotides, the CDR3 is TGTGCCAGCAGCGTAAACAGGGGTCCCAAAAACATTCAGTACTTC.

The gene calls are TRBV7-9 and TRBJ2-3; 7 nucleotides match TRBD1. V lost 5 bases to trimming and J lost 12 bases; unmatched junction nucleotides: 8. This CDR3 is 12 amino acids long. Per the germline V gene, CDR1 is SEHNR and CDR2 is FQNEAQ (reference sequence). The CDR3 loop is CASSPEDRAQYF. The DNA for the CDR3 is TGTGCCAGCAGCCCGGAAGACAGGGCCCAGTATTTT. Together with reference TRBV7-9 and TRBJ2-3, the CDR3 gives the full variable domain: DTGVSQNPRHKITKRGQNVTFRCDPISEHNRLYWYRQTLGQGPEFLTYFQNEAQLEKSRLLSDRFSAERPKGSFSTLEIQRTEQGDSAMYLCASSPEDRAQYFGPGTRLTVL.

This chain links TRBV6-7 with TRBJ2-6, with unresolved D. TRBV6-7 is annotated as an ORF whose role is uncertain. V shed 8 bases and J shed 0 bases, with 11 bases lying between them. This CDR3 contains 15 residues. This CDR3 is CASWTDPSGANVLTF. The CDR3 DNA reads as TGTGCCAGCTGGACCGATCCCTCTGGGGCCAACGTCCTGACTTTC.